This is a list of T cell receptor beta chains from one sample in a study of blood T cell repertoires in COVID-19. Only in-frame clones appear in the TCRdb table, and some are missing; sequencing was by immunoSEQ multiplex PCR. The sample has around 99,000 clones; 80% are singletons. The sequenced sample consisted of peripheral blood. The receptors come from a man between 65 and 85 years old with acute or convalescent COVID-19. Each CDR3 is given with its conserved first and last residue. Each record gives: V gene, CDR3 protein.

>TRBV6-5
CASSPSGSAQYF
>TRBV27
CASRQGWATDTQYF
>TRBV7-9
CASSLAGTGGPEAFF
>TRBV5-1
CASSLSGTGRRTQYF
>TRBV7-7
CASSLRLRTGNTEAFF
>TRBV27
CASSSVVGQGIYNEQFF
>TRBV19
CASSARGRNTEAFF
>TRBV5-1
CASSLAGGPWDEQFF
>TRBV12-5
CASGFLDSNTEAFF
>TRBV6-5
CASSYSPGQGNYGYTF
>TRBV6-5
CASSFTQGTGNYGYTF
>TRBV18
CASSPSLGNRGYTF
>TRBV7-7
CASSLGASEGNEQFF
>TRBV7-9
CASSLGRGDRAYGYTF
>TRBV19
CASSDRGEGYTF
>TRBV27
CASRRTGGPEAFF
>TRBV27
CASSEGTGVHTEAFF
>TRBV19
CASSSGQGSNQPQHF
>TRBV6-6
CASDLTGEADTQYF
>TRBV5-1
CASSASLSSSYNEQFF
>TRBV5-1
CASSLAVTDTQYF
>TRBV3-1/TRBV3-2
CASSRTGGGEGTQYF